In its sample, the clone carrying this TCR beta chain was seen a few times. V dropped 0 bases and J dropped 1 base, with 3 bases sitting between them. Germline V gene sequence: CDR1 LGHNA, CDR2 YNFKEQ. The CDR3 contains 14 residues. Cohort 3 recovery required two negative PCRs, clearance, or symptom resolution. Libraries were prepared by immunoSEQ multiplex PCR; TCRdb keeps only in-frame clonotypes and omits some of them. This sample has about 280,000 clones, with 85% found just once. The sample originates from a study of blood T cell repertoires in COVID-19. The overall study: Nucleic acid was either cDNA or gDNA, and it came from T cells, B-cell-depleted T cells, or PBMCs.

The chain uses TRBV4-2 and TRBJ2-2; D uncertain. The TCR comes from a woman aged 45-60 years who had recovered from COVID-19. Sequenced sample: PBMCs or T cells enriched from blood (not recorded which). This chain's CDR3 is CASSQDLNTGELFF. CDR3 nucleotides: TGTGCCAGCAGCCAAGATCTGAACACCGGGGAGCTGTTTTTT.